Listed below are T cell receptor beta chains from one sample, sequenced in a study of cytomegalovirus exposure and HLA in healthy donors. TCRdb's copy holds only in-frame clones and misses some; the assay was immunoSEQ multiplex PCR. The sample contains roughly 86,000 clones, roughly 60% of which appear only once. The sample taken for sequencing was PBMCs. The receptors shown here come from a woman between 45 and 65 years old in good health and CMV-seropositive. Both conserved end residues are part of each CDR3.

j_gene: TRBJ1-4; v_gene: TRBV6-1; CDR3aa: CASSEARGGVEKLFF
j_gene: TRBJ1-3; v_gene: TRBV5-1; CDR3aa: CASSLMGGNTIYF
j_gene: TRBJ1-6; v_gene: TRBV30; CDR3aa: CACWQGVSYNSPLHF
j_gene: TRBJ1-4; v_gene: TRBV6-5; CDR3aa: CASSSRGGATNEKLFF
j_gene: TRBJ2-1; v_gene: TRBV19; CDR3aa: CASSVLQGSEQFF
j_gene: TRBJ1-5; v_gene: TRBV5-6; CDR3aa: CASSVFKQGYQPQHF
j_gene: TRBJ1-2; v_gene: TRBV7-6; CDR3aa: CASSLKTGGLGYTF
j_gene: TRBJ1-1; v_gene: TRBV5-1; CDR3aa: CASSLQDTEAFF
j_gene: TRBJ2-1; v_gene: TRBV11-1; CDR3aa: CASSYGTGYNEQFF
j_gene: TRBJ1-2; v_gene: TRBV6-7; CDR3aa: CASRKRSGTGGNGYTF
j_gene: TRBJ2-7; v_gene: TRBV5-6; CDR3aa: CASSHPGTGTSYEQYF
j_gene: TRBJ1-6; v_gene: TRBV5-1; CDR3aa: CASSLGPGQGLSPLHF
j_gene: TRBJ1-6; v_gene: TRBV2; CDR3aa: CASRDREYNSPLHF
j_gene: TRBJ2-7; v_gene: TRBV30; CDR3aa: CAAGGGNEQYF
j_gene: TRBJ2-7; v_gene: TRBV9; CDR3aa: CASSVAPGNSYEQYF
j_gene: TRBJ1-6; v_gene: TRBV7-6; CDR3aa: CASSLAANSPLHF
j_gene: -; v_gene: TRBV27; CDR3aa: CASSSDRSYEQYF
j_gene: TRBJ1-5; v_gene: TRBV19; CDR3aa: CASSDRPNQPQHF
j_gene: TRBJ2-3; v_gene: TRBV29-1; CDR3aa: CSVISGADTQYF
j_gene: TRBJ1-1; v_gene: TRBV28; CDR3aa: CASRGLPTGKDRFSTEAFF
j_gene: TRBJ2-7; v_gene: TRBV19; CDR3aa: CASTLYEQYF
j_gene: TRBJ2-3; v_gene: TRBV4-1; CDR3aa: CASSQLVGGHTQYF
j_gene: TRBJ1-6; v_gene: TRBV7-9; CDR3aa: CASSLQGLNPLHF
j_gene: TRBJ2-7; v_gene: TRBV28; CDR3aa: CASSLSSPVTGVYEQYF
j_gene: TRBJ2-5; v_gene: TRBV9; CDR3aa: CASSVAPAGGQETQYF
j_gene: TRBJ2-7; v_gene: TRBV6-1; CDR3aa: CASSAPGYYEQYF
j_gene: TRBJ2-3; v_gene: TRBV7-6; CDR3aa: CASSTGLARTDTQYF
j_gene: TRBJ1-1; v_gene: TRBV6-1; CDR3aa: CASSEPRRLLNTEAFF
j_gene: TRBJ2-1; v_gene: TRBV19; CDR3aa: CASCRDSHNEQFF
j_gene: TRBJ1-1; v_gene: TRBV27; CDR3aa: CASRRQPQGGEAFF
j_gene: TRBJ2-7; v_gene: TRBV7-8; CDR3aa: CASSLSPGYQNYEQYF
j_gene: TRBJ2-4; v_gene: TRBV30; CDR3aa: CAWSGGGIQYF
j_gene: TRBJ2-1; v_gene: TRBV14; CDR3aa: CASSQDFLAGALDGEQFF
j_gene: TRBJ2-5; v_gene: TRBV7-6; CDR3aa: CASSLFPPGLAGGEQTQYF
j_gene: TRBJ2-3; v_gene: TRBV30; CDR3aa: CAWSETSGGADTQYF
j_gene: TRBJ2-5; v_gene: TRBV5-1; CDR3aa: CASSRDLKETQYF
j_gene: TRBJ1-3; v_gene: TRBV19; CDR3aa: CASMQGASIYF
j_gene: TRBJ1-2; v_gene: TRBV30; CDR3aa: CAWRGRDTLYGYTF
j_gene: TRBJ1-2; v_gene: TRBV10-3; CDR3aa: CAIRGQGAYYGYTF
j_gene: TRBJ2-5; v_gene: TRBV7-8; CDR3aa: CASSPDSFQETQYF
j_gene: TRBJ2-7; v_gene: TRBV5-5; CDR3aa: CASSLSPPRRSEQYF
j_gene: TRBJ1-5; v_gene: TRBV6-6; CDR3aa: CASSPPRDKSNQPQHF
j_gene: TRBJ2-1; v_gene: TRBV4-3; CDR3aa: CASSPRGGSYNEQFF
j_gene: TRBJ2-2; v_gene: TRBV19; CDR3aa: CASSQGSPGELFF
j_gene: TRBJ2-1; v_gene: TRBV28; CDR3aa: CASRPLLVDRVEQFF
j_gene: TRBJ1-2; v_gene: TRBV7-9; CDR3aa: CSSSLDRASLGYTF
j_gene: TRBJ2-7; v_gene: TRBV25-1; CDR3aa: CASSGTFYEQYF
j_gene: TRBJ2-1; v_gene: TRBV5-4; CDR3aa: CASSLEVLASGLYNEQFF
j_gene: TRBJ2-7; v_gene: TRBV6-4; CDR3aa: CASTNGGRTITYEQYF
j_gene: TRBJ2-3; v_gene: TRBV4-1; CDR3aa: CASSQDPRRKAGASTDTQYF
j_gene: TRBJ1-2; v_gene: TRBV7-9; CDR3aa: CASSHPGQGIYGYTF
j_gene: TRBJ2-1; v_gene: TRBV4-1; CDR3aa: CASSHGSNEQFF
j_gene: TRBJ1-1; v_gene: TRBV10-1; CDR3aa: CASSTMTGHTEAFF
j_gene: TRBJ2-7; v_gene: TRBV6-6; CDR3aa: CASSSSGGAHEQYF
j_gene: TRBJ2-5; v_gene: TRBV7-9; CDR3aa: CASSQGGLGQETQYF
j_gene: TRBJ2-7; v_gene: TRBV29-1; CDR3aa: CSGKQAYEQYF
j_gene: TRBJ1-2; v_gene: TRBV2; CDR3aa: CASRDGIPGHGSRGYTF
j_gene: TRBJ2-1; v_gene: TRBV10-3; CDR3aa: CAITDSNEQFF
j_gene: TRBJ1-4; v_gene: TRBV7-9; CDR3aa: CASSSASRQALLNEKLFF